The 22 T cell receptor beta chains given below trace back to one sample, sequenced in a study of CD8 T cells in Susac syndrome. A quantity of about 0.5 to 1 ug RNA underwent reverse transcription using random hexamers. TCRdb called the immunoSEQ multiplex PCR reads again in MiXCR, with one record for every CDR3 protein. The repertoire has about 80,000 distinct CDR3 sequences, 90% to 97% of them found once; the top ten carry roughly 0.4%. Specimen: CD8+ T cells from PBMCs. The receptors shown here come from a human donor with Susac syndrome.

This chain uses TRBV19 with TRBJ2-1, with a weak D call TRBD2 (6 bases). Trimming stripped 4 bases from V and 4 bases from J, with 17 bases between. The CDR3 runs 16 residues. The germline CDR1 and CDR2 sequences are LNHDA and SQIVND (reference sequence). In DNA, the CDR3 is TGTGCCAGTAGTACCCCGGGACTCCAACAATACAATGAGCAGTTCTTC. This codes for CASSTPGLQQYNEQFF. Based on the CDR3 plus reference TRBV19 and TRBJ2-1, the full variable domain is DGGITQSPKYLFRKEGQNVTLSCEQNLNHDAMYWYRQDPGQGLRLIYYSQIVNDFQKGDIAEGYSVSREKKESFPLTVTSAQKNPTAFYLCASSTPGLQQYNEQFFGPGTRLTVL.

The table lists this clonotype with a count of one. The chain links TRBV9 to TRBJ1-1; 7 positions agree with TRBD1. The CDR3 spans 15 residues. The V segment lost 3 bases and the J segment 1 base; nucleotides outside the gene matches: 6. Germline CDR1 and CDR2: SGDLS and YYNGEE. The CDR3 region is CASSEGAEWNTEAFF. CDR3 sequence (DNA): TGTGCCAGCAGCGAGGGGGCAGAGTGGAACACTGAAGCTTTCTTT.

The rearrangement links TRBV20-1 to TRBJ1-2; D is ambiguous. Looked up from germline, CDR1 is DFQATT and CDR2 is SNEGSKA (reference sequence). The ends were cut back, 0 bases at V and 8 bases at J, with 13 bases in the middle. The CDR3 has 13 residues. This CDR3 reads CSARDRSGGGYTF. CDR3 bases: TGCAGTGCTAGAGATAGGTCAGGAGGGGGCTACACCTTC.

The rearrangement links TRBV5-1 to TRBJ2-1, with 11 bases lining up with TRBD2. V lost 4 bases to trimming and J lost 0 bases; unmatched junction nucleotides: 6. Germline-derived CDR1 and CDR2 are SGHRS and YFSETQ. CDR3 size: 17 residues. CDR3 nucleotides: TGCGCCAGCAGCCCCGTAGCGGGAGGGCCCTCCTACAATGAGCAGTTCTTC. Amino acids: CASSPVAGGPSYNEQFF. Looking up the rest from reference TRBV5-1 and TRBJ2-1 gives the full variable domain: KAGVTQTPRYLIKTRGQQVTLSCSPISGHRSVSWYQQTPGQGLQFLFEYFSETQRNKGNFPGRFSGRQFSNSRSEMNVSTLELGDSALYLCASSPVAGGPSYNEQFFGPGTRLTVL.

The V and J genes are TRBV9 and TRBJ2-5, with a tentative D call TRBD2 (5 bases). The V and J ends lost 4 bases and 7 bases respectively, with 11 bases between them. Germline CDR1 is SGDLS and CDR2 is YYNGEE. This CDR3 is built from 12 residues. CDR3 protein: CASSPSGGTQYF. CDR3 nucleotides: TGTGCCAGCAGCCCTAGTGGAGGGACCCAGTACTTC.

The chain couples TRBV19 to TRBJ1-1; weak D call: TRBD1 (5 bases). The CDR3 spans 12 residues. Germline CDR1 is LNHDA and CDR2 is SQIVND (reference sequence). V gave up 7 bases and J gave up 7 bases, with 13 bases separating them. DNA for the CDR3: TGTGCCAGTACACGGGGGTCGGGTGAAGCTTTCTTT. Translating it yields CASTRGSGEAFF.

The chain uses TRBV29-1 and TRBJ1-3; no clear D gene. Germline values: CDR1 SQVTM, CDR2 ANQGSEA. The CDR3 consists of 14 residues. The ends were cut back, 7 bases at V and 4 bases at J, with 17 bases in the middle. The chain's CDR3 is CSAIRPEAGNTIYF. The CDR3 DNA reads as TGCAGCGCTATCCGTCCCGAGGCAGGAAACACCATATATTTT. The full variable domain, its missing parts supplied by reference TRBV29-1 and TRBJ1-3, is SAVISQKPSRDICQRGTSLTIQCQVDSQVTMMFWYRQQPGQSLTLIATANQGSEATYESGFVIDKFPISRPNLTFSTLTVSNMSPEDSSIYLCSAIRPEAGNTIYFGEGSWLTVV.

The rearrangement joins TRBV4-3 to TRBJ2-4, with 7 positions matching TRBD1. Germline V gene lookup returns CDR1 LGHNA and CDR2 YSLEER. This CDR3 region has 15 residues. Trimming removed 2 bases from V and 1 base from J; junction bases left unmatched: 2. DNA of the CDR3: TGCGCCAGCAGCCAATCACAGGGGGCCAAAAACATTCAGTACTTC. Encoded protein: CASSQSQGAKNIQYF.

This chain links TRBV7-9 with TRBJ2-7; 7 bases are shared with TRBD1. V lost 1 base and J lost 6; bases outside the gene matches: 3. The CDR3 length is 13 residues. Per the germline V gene, CDR1 is SEHNR and CDR2 is FQNEAQ (reference sequence). CDR3 sequence (DNA): TGTGCCAGCAGCTTAGGGTCAGGGGGCGAGCAGTACTTC. It translates to CASSLGSGGEQYF.

The J gene is TRBJ1-5, the V gene TRBV30; no reliable D call. V lost 4 bases to trimming and J lost 8 bases, with 15 bases between them. Germline V gene lookup returns CDR1 GTSNPN and CDR2 SVGIG (reference sequence). The length of the CDR3 is 13 residues. The CDR3 sequence is CAWTQEGGEPQHF. The CDR3 DNA reads as TGTGCCTGGACCCAGGAAGGCGGAGAGCCCCAGCATTTT.

The V gene is TRBV6-5, the J gene TRBJ2-7; 8 bases map to TRBD1. With 6 bases clipped from V and 0 bases from J, the junction kept 7 bases outside the gene matches. The CDR3 contains 15 residues. Germline CDR1 is MNHEY and CDR2 is SVGAGI. CDR3 DNA: TGTGCCAGCAGACCCCGACAGGGGTTCTCCTACGAGCAGTACTTC. Amino acids: CASRPRQGFSYEQYF.

V usage is TRBV7-2 and J usage is TRBJ2-1; D is undetermined. Germline V gene lookup returns CDR1 SGHTA and CDR2 FQGNSA. This CDR3 contains 13 residues. V lost 2 bases to trimming and J lost 4 bases, with 6 bases between them. CDR3 nucleotides: TGTGCCAGCAGCTTAATTAGGTACAATGAGCAGTTCTTC. It translates to CASSLIRYNEQFF.

The chain's CDR3 is CATSRVPGTPYEQYF. The CDR3 coding sequence is TGTGCCACCAGCAGAGTGCCCGGGACACCCTACGAGCAGTACTTC. V and J are TRBV15 and TRBJ2-7; tentative D call: TRBD1 (6 bases). Germline loops: CDR1 LNHNV, CDR2 YYDKDF (reference sequence). The ends were cut back, 1 base at V and 2 bases at J, with 12 bases in the middle. The CDR3 totals 15 residues.

This sequence joins TRBV11-2 and TRBJ1-2, with a tentative D call TRBD1 (6 bases). V gave up 5 bases and J gave up 6 bases, with 19 bases separating them. Germline V CDR1 and CDR2: SGHAT, FQNNGV. The CDR3 extends over 15 amino acids. CDR3 sequence reads: CASSRQGRPGDGYTF. The CDR3 DNA reads as TGTGCCAGCAGCCGCCAAGGGAGGCCAGGGGATGGCTACACCTTC.

The chain employs TRBV14 and TRBJ2-1, with D possibly TRBD2 on 6 matching bases. Deletions cut 1 base from V and 8 bases from J, with 12 bases between. In germline, CDR1 is SGHDN, CDR2 FVKESK. This CDR3 contains 14 residues. DNA of the CDR3: TGTGCCAGCAGCCAAGTCGTCACGGGGGATGAGCAGTTCTTC. Its translation is CASSQVVTGDEQFF.

The chain has TRBV27 and TRBJ1-2; D is unclear. From germline, CDR1 is MNHEY and CDR2 SMNVEV (reference sequence). V dropped 3 bases and J dropped 7 bases, with 12 bases sitting between them. CDR3 size: 13 residues. The CDR3 sequence is CASSLGTTSGYTF. The CDR3 bases are TGTGCCAGCAGTTTGGGTACAACAAGTGGCTACACCTTC.

The chain has TRBV5-1 and TRBJ2-1; TRBD2 matches 8 bases. From germline, CDR1 is SGHRS and CDR2 YFSETQ. Losses at the gene ends were 0 bases for V and 10 bases for J; bases not matched to a gene: 9. The CDR3 is 15 amino acids. The CDR3 is CASSLEWREVGEQFF. The CDR3 coding sequence is TGCGCCAGCAGCTTGGAATGGCGGGAGGTTGGAGAGCAGTTCTTC.

Points on this clonotype: The missing conserved phenylalanine or tryptophan at the end of this CDR3 makes a read error likely. The rearrangement uses TRBV15 and TRBJ1-1, with unresolved D. Trimming left V 1 base short and J 6 bases short, with 12 bases between. The germline V gene has CDR1 LNHNV and CDR2 YYDKDF (reference sequence). The CDR3 has 14 amino acids. Here the CDR3 DNA reads TGTGCCACCAGCAGAGTTGGCCCAATATCTGAAGCTTTCTGT. Translation: CATSRVGPISEAFC.

The genes are TRBV7-9 and TRBJ1-2; D not resolved. From germline, CDR1 is SEHNR and CDR2 FQNEAQ (reference sequence). The CDR3 is 13 residues long. The V end was cut by 6 bases, the J end by 8 bases, with 16 bases between. The CDR3 bases are TGTGCCAGCAGTGGAATCGTTCTAGAAGGCTACACCTTC. As protein: CASSGIVLEGYTF.

This chain joins TRBV19 and TRBJ2-3; D is undetermined. With 7 bases removed from V and 6 bases from J, the gap between germline ends came to 11 bases. This CDR3 has 12 residues. The V gene's germline CDR1 is LNHDA and CDR2 SQIVND (reference sequence). CDR3 DNA: TGTGCCAGTACGGCGGACCGTGATACGCAGTATTTT. Its protein is CASTADRDTQYF.

A single count supports this clonotype. The CDR3 region is CASSNPGFYEQYF. The CDR3 DNA is TGTGCCAGCAGCAACCCCGGGTTTTACGAGCAGTACTTC. This chain joins TRBV3-1 and TRBJ2-7; D is unclear. This CDR3 is built from 13 residues. Germline V CDR1 and CDR2: LGHDT, YNNKEL (reference sequence). Trimming left V 5 bases short and J 4 bases short, with 12 bases between.

This rearrangement joins TRBV4-1 to TRBJ2-1; perhaps TRBD2 as D (5 bases). This CDR3 has 14 residues. Germline V CDR1 and CDR2: MGHRA, YSYEKL. Trimming cost V 4 bases and J 7 bases, with 14 bases left between them. CDR3: CASSRTGERNEQFF. The CDR3 coding sequence is TGCGCCAGCAGCCGTACCGGGGAGAGGAATGAGCAGTTCTTC.